This TCR beta chain came from a study of blood T cell repertoires in COVID-19. About the study: Samples came from the United States, Italy and Spain, spanning acute and convalescent COVID-19.

Using immunoSEQ multiplex PCR, the repertoire was profiled, and TCRdb retains in-frame clones only, with some absent. The sample yields about 70,000 clones, approximately 78% seen once. The clonotype originates from a man at least 80 years old with acute or convalescent COVID-19. Sequencing was performed on peripheral blood.

DNA of the CDR3: TGTGCCAGCAGCCAAGAATCGCGCACTGAAGCTTTCTTT. Protein sequence: CASSQESRTEAFF. This chain connects TRBV3-1 (or the pseudogene TRBV3-2) to TRBJ1-1; D ambiguous. CDR1 LGHDT and CDR2 YNNKEL come from the germline V gene (reference sequence). CDR3 size: 13 residues. Trimming took off 0 bases at V and 4 bases at J, with 6 bases between the two ends.